This TCR beta chain derives from a study of T-cell reconstitution after alpha-beta-depleted transplantation in children. Preparation of the TCRbeta library used unique molecular identifiers. TCRdb called the PCR reads again in MiXCR, with one record for every CDR3 protein. Of a few hundred thousand distinct CDR3 sequences detected, 9.7% appear once; the ten largest clones hold 5% to 5.5%. This clonotype was counted many times. This CDR3 contains 12 residues. V was shortened by 8 bases and J by 3 bases, with 10 bases between the two germline ends. Germline CDR1 and CDR2: MDHEN and SYDVKM. Sequencing was performed on PBMCs from the stem cell graft donor, taken from the stem cell graft. This sequence joins TRBV28 and TRBJ1-2, with D uncertain. This sequence originates from a human donor who donated a stem cell graft to a child with SCID. CDR3: CASLEGYYGYTF. CDR3 in DNA: TGTGCCAGCCTGGAGGGCTACTATGGCTACACCTTC.